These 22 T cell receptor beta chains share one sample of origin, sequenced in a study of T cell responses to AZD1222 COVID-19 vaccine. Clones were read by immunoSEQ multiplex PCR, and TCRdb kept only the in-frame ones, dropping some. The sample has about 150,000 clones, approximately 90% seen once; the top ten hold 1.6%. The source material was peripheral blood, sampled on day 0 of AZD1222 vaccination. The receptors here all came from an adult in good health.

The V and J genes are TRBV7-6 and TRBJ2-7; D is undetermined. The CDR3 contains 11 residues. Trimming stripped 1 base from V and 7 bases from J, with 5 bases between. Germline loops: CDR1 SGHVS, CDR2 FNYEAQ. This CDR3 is CASSLGQEQYF. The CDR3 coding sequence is TGTGCCAGCAGCTTAGGCCAGGAGCAGTACTTC. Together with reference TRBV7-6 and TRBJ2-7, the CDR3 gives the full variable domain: GAGVSQSPRYKVTKRGQDVALRCDPISGHVSLYWYRQALGQGPEFLTYFNYEAQQDKSGLPNDRFSAERPEGSISTLTIQRTEQRDSAMYRCASSLGQEQYFGPGTRLTVT.

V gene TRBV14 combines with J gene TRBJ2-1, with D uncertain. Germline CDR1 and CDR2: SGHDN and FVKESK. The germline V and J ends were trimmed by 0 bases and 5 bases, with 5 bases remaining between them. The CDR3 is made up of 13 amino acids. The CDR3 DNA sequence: TGTGCCAGCAGCCAAGATCCAAACAATGAGCAGTTCTTC. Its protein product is CASSQDPNNEQFF.

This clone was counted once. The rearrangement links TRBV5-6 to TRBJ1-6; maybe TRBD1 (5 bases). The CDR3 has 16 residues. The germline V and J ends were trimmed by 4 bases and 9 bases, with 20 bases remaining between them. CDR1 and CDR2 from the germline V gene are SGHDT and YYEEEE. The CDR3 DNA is TGTGCCAGCAGCAGGGATGCAAGGGGAGCAGGTTCACCCCTCCACTTT. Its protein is CASSRDARGAGSPLHF.

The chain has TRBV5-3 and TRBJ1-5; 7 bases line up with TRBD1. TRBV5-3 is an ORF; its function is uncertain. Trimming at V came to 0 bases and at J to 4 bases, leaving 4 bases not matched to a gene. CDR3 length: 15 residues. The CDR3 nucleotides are TGTGCCAGAAGCTTGGAGGGGGCCCAAAATCAGCCCCAGCATTTT. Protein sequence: CARSLEGAQNQPQHF.

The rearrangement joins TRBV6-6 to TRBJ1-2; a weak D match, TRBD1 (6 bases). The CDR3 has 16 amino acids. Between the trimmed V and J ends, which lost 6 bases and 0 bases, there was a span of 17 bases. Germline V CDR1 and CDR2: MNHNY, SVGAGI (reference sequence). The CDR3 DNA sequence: TGTGCCAGCAGCCCGTCAACGGGGACAACTAACTATGGCTACACCTTC. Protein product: CASSPSTGTTNYGYTF.

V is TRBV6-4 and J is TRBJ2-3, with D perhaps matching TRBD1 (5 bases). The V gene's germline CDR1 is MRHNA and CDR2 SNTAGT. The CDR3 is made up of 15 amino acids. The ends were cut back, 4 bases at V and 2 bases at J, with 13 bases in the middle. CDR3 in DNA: TGTGCCAGCAGTGCCAGGGATGTTTACACAGATACGCAGTATTTT. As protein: CASSARDVYTDTQYF.

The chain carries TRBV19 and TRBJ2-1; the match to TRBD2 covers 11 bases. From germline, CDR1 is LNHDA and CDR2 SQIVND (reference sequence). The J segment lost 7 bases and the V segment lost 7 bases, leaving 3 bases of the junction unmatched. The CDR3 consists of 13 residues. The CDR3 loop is CASIPSGRNEQFF. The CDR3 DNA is TGTGCCAGTATCCCTAGCGGGAGGAATGAGCAGTTCTTC. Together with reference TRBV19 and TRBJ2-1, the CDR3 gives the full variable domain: DGGITQSPKYLFRKEGQNVTLSCEQNLNHDAMYWYRQDPGQGLRLIYYSQIVNDFQKGDIAEGYSVSREKKESFPLTVTSAQKNPTAFYLCASIPSGRNEQFFGPGTRLTVL.

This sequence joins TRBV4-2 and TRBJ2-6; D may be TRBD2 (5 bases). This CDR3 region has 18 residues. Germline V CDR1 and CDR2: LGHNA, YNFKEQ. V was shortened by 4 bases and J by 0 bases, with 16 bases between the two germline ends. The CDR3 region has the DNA TGTGCCAGCAGCCCCCACGGGTCGGGGAACTCTGGGGCCAACGTCCTGACTTTC. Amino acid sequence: CASSPHGSGNSGANVLTF.

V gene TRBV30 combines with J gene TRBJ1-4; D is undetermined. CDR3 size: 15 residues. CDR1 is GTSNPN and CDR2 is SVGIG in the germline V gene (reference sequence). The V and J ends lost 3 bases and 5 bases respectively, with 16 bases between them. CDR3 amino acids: CAWREPGAINEKLFF. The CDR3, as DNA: TGTGCCTGGAGGGAGCCTGGAGCTATCAATGAAAAACTGTTTTTT. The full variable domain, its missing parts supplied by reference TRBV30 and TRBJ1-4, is SQTIHQWPATLVQPVGSPLSLECTVEGTSNPNLYWYRQAAGRGLQLLFYSVGIGQISSEVPQNLSASRPQDRQFILSSKKLLLSDSGFYLCAWREPGAINEKLFFGSGTQLSVL.

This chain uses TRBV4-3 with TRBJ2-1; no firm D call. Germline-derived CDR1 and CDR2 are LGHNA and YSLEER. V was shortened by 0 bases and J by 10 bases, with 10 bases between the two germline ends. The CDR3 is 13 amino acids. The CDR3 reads CASSQDSGREQFF. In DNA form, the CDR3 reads TGCGCCAGCAGCCAAGATTCTGGTCGGGAGCAGTTCTTC.

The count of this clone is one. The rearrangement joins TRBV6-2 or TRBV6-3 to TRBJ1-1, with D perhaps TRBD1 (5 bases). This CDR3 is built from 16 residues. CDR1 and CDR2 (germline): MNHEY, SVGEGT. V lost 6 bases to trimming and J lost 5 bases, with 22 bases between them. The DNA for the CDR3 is TGTGCCAGCAGCCGCGACGGTGAGGGGCCCTCTACTGAAGCTTTCTTT. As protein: CASSRDGEGPSTEAFF.

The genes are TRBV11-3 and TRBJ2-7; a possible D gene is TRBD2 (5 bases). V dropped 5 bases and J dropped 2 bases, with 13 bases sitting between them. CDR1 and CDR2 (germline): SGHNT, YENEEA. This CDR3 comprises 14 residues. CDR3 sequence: CASSTSYGTYEQYF. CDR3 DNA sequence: TGTGCCAGCAGCACCTCCTACGGGACCTACGAGCAGTACTTC.

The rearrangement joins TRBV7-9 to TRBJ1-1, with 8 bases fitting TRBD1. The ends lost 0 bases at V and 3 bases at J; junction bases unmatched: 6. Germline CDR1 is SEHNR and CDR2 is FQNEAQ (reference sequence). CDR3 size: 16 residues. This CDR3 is CASSLASGQGDTEAFF. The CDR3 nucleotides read TGTGCCAGCAGCTTAGCGTCAGGACAGGGTGACACTGAAGCTTTCTTT.

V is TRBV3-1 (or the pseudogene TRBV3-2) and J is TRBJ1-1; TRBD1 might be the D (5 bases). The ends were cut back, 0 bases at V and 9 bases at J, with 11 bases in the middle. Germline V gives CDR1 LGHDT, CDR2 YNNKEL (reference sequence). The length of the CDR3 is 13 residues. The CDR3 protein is CASSQDLTVQAFF. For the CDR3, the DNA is TGTGCCAGCAGCCAAGATTTGACAGTACAAGCTTTCTTT.

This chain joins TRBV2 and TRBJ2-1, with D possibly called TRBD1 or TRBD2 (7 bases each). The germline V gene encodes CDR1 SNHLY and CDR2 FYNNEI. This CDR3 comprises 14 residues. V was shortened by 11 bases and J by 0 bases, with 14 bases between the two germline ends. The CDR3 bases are TGTGCCCGCCAGGGGGGGAGCTCCTACAATGAGCAGTTCTTC. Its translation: CARQGGSSYNEQFF.

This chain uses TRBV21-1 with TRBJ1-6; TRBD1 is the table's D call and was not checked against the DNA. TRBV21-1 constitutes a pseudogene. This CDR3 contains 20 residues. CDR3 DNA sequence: TGTGCCAGCAGCAAAGACCGAGGCAGGGGGAAAGAAGGAATCGATTCACCCCTCCACTTT. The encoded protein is CASSKDRGRGKEGIDSPLHF.

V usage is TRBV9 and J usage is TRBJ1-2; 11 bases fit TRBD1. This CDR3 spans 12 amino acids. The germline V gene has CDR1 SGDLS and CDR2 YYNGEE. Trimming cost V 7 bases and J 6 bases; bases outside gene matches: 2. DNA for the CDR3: TGTGCCAGCGGGGGACAGGGGGATGGCTACACCTTC. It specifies CASGGQGDGYTF.

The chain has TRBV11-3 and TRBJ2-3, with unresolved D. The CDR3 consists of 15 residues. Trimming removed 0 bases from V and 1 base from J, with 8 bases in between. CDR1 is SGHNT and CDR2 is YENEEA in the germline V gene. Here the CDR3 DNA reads TGTGCCAGCAGCTTAGATGGGGATGGCACAGATACGCAGTATTTT. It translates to CASSLDGDGTDTQYF.

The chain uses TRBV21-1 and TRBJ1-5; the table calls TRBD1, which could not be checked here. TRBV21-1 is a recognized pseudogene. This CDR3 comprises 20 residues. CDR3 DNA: TGTGCCAGCAGCCTGCGAACAGGGGGCTACTCTTTTTATAGCAATCAGCCCCAGCATTTT. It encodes CASSLRTGGYSFYSNQPQHF.

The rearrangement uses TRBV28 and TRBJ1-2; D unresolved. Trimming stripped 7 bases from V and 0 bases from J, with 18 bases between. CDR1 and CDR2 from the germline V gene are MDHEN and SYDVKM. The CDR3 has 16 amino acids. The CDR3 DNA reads TGTGCCAGCAAGGAGACATGGCGGGCCGCTAACTATGGCTACACCTTC. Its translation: CASKETWRAANYGYTF.

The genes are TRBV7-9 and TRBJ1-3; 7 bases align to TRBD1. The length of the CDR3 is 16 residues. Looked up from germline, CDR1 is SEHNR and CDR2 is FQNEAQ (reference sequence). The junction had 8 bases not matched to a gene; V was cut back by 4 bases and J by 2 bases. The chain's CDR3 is CASSSSGGTPGNTIYF. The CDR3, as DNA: TGTGCCAGCAGCTCTTCAGGGGGTACCCCTGGAAACACCATATATTTT.

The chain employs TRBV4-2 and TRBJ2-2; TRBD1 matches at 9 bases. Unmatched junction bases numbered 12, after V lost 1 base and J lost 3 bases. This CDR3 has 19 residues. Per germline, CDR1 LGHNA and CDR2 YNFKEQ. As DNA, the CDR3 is TGTGCCAGCAGCCAAGTGGGGGCCCGCGGGACAGGGTACACCGGGGAGCTGTTTTTT. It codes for CASSQVGARGTGYTGELFF.